One and the same sample provided the 30 T cell receptor beta chains below, sequenced in a study of blood T cell repertoires in COVID-19. This table comes from immunoSEQ multiplex PCR, and its TCRdb copy is limited to in-frame clones, with some not included. The table records around 180,000 clones, about 89% of them present only once. The sample was peripheral blood. Receptors were obtained from a man aged 35-49 years with active or convalescent COVID-19.

The chain uses TRBV4-1 and TRBJ1-2; weak D call: TRBD1 (5 bases). Germline V gene sequence: CDR1 MGHRA, CDR2 YSYEKL. This CDR3 is built from 18 residues. V lost 3 bases, J lost 5 bases, and 25 bases lay in between. CDR3 nucleotides: TGCGCCAGCAGCCAGCCATCCAGGGCAAAATCAAAGGGTTATGGCTACACCTTC. Amino acid sequence: CASSQPSRAKSKGYGYTF.

This clone has just one count. Relative to the germline gene, one junction end is altered; a read error may explain this. This rearrangement joins TRBV6-4 to TRBJ1-1; D gene ambiguous. Per germline, CDR1 MRHNA and CDR2 SNTAGT. This CDR3 is 12 amino acids long. In DNA, the CDR3 is TGTGCCAGCAGTGACTCAAGATCGGGTGAACCCTTT. Its protein is CASSDSRSGEPF.

The rearrangement joins TRBV28 to TRBJ2-7, with a possible D match to TRBD1 (5 bases). Germline lookup yields CDR1 MDHEN and CDR2 SYDVKM. Trimming removed 2 bases from V and 5 bases from J, with 25 bases in between. There are 18 residues in the CDR3. The CDR3 DNA reads TGTGCCAGCAGTTTACGGTTGACCCGCGGCAGGGTACCGGACGAGCAGTACTTC. Residues: CASSLRLTRGRVPDEQYF.

The CDR3 DNA sequence: TGTGCCAGCAGCTTAGGACCGGACAGGGAGCAGTTCTTC. Protein sequence: CASSLGPDREQFF. The chain has TRBV7-3 and TRBJ2-1; 7 nucleotides line up with TRBD1. Trimming at V came to 2 bases and at J to 10 bases, leaving 5 bases not matched to a gene. Germline V gene lookup returns CDR1 SGHTA and CDR2 FQGTGA. The CDR3 totals 13 residues.

The rearrangement joins TRBV10-3 to TRBJ1-2; 8 nucleotides agree with TRBD1. The CDR3 spans 15 residues. Germline V CDR1 and CDR2: ENHRY, SYGVKD. Trimming at V came to 3 bases and at J to 8 bases, leaving 11 bases not matched to a gene. CDR3 DNA: TGTGCCATCAGTGACCCGGACAGGGCTACGCTCGGCTACACCTTC. This codes for CAISDPDRATLGYTF.

This clone was seen a single time. The chain is built from TRBV6-5 and TRBJ1-1; tentative D call: TRBD1 (5 bases). This CDR3 has 13 residues. Trimming removed 6 bases from V and 9 bases from J, with 17 bases in between. The V gene's germline CDR1 is MNHEY and CDR2 SVGAGI. For the CDR3, the DNA is TGTGCCAGCAGCCTCCGGGCCCAGGGTAAAGCTTTCTTT. Its protein product is CASSLRAQGKAFF.

The chain couples TRBV7-2 to TRBJ1-1; no clear D. Trimming left V 5 bases short and J 11 bases short, with 15 bases between. Germline CDR1 SGHTA, CDR2 FQGNSA. The CDR3 spans 12 residues. The CDR3 reads CASSLTPGWAFF. As DNA, the CDR3 is TGTGCCAGCAGCCTAACTCCGGGGTGGGCTTTCTTT.

The rearrangement links TRBV5-5 to TRBJ2-2; unclear D gene. Germline V gene sequence: CDR1 SGHKS, CDR2 YYEKEE (reference sequence). Trimming stripped 4 bases from V and 4 bases from J, with 23 bases between. The CDR3 has 18 amino acids. Here the CDR3 reads CASSQSPRPGAGTGELFF. Written as DNA, the CDR3 is TGTGCCAGCAGCCAAAGCCCCCGGCCGGGTGCTGGCACCGGGGAGCTGTTTTTT.

The chain joins TRBV28 to TRBJ1-2; 8 nucleotides line up with TRBD1. The J segment lost 5 bases and the V segment lost 6 bases, leaving 8 bases of the junction unmatched. The CDR3 has 14 amino acids. Germline-derived CDR1 and CDR2 are MDHEN and SYDVKM. The CDR3: CASRSPGTGYGYTF. In DNA form, the CDR3 reads TGTGCCAGCAGAAGTCCCGGGACAGGTTATGGCTACACCTTC.

The rearrangement joins TRBV30 to TRBJ1-1; D gene ambiguous. From germline, CDR1 is GTSNPN and CDR2 SVGIG (reference sequence). V was clipped by 1 base and J by 1 base, with 7 bases between them. The CDR3 loop spans 13 amino acids. CDR3 DNA sequence: TGTGCCTGGAGTGATCAGGAGAACACTGAAGCTTTCTTT. Its translation: CAWSDQENTEAFF.

The chain combines TRBV11-2 with TRBJ2-1; D perhaps matches TRBD2 (6 bases). This CDR3 is built from 14 residues. Trimming cost V 2 bases and J 2 bases, with 7 bases left between them. In germline, CDR1 is SGHAT, CDR2 FQNNGV. CDR3 protein: CASSLPGAYNEQFF. The CDR3 bases are TGTGCCAGCAGCTTACCGGGGGCCTACAATGAGCAGTTCTTC.

This clone was picked up a small number of times. The rearrangement joins TRBV6-5 to TRBJ2-7; the D gene is possibly TRBD1 (6 bases). CDR3 length equals 14 residues. Trimming cost V 10 bases and J 0 bases, with 16 bases left between them. CDR1 is MNHEY, CDR2 SVGAGI, per germline. The CDR3 bases are TGTGCCACAAAAGGTTGGGACACCTCCTACGAGCAGTACTTC. Translated, it gives CATKGWDTSYEQYF.

The chain combines TRBV24-1 with TRBJ2-3; maybe TRBD2 (7 bases). Germline-derived CDR1 and CDR2 are KGHDR and SFDVKD. V lost 9 bases to trimming and J lost 2 bases, with 17 bases between them. The CDR3 is 15 amino acids. The CDR3 is CATVPAGAFTDTQYF. In DNA form, the CDR3 reads TGTGCCACCGTCCCTGCGGGGGCCTTCACAGATACGCAGTATTTT.

The V and J genes are TRBV19 and TRBJ1-1, with no clear D. From germline, CDR1 is LNHDA and CDR2 SQIVND (reference sequence). V dropped 1 base and J dropped 10 bases, with 19 bases sitting between them. The CDR3 extends over 15 amino acids. The CDR3 DNA is TGTGCCAGTAGTATAGCTGGGCCCCGTGGCGCAGGAGCTTTCTTT. This translates into CASSIAGPRGAGAFF.

V is TRBV11-2 and J is TRBJ2-7; a possible D gene is TRBD1 (7 bases). In germline, CDR1 is SGHAT, CDR2 FQNNGV. Trimming left V 1 base short and J 2 bases short, with 12 bases between. The CDR3 sequence is 15 residues long. The CDR3 DNA sequence: TGTGCCAGCAGCTTAGCGGGGGACAGTGCCTACGAGCAGTACTTC. This gives the protein CASSLAGDSAYEQYF.

The rearrangement joins TRBV4-3 to TRBJ2-7, with 7 bases fitting TRBD2. Germline V lookup: CDR1 LGHNA, CDR2 YSLEER. CDR3 length: 18 amino acids. V lost 1 base and J lost 2; bases outside the gene matches: 14. CDR3 nucleotide sequence: TGCGCCAGCAGCCAAGGCTACACCGGCGGGGGTTCCACCTACGAGCAGTACTTC. Residues: CASSQGYTGGGSTYEQYF.

J is TRBJ2-5 and V is TRBV10-1; D is ambiguous. Trimming took 6 bases from V and 0 from J, leaving 8 bases between them. Per germline, CDR1 WNHNN and CDR2 SYGVQD (reference sequence). This CDR3 spans 13 amino acids. The CDR3 protein is CASRGPYQETQYF. CDR3 DNA: TGCGCCAGCAGGGGCCCCTACCAAGAGACCCAGTACTTC.

The CDR3 reads CASILGGDPGEQYF. The CDR3 nucleotides read TGCGCCAGCATCCTAGGAGGGGACCCAGGCGAGCAGTACTTC. The rearrangement uses TRBV10-2 and TRBJ2-7; tentatively, D is TRBD2 (6 bases). The germline V and J ends were trimmed by 7 bases and 6 bases, with 19 bases remaining between them. This CDR3 contains 14 residues. CDR1 and CDR2 from the germline V gene are WSHSY and SAAADI.

This clone was seen a single time. In DNA form, the CDR3 reads TGTGCCAGCAGCCCAGCGGGCAGGGGGAGGACTGAAGCTTTCTTT. Its translation: CASSPAGRGRTEAFF. This rearrangement joins TRBV11-2 to TRBJ1-1; 7 positions match TRBD1. Per the germline V gene, CDR1 is SGHAT and CDR2 is FQNNGV. The CDR3 is 15 amino acids. With V trimmed by 5 bases and J by 5 bases, 11 bases remained unmatched.

The chain carries TRBV5-8 and TRBJ1-1; D not resolved. Germline CDR1 SGHTS, CDR2 YDEGEE. V was cut by 4 bases and J by 9 bases, with 13 bases left in between. The CDR3 is made up of 12 amino acids. CDR3 in amino acids: CASSLSGWKAFF. For the CDR3, the DNA is TGTGCCAGCAGCCTATCGGGGTGGAAAGCTTTCTTT.

Points on this clone: The sample holds other DNA sequences that translate to the same CDR3. This sequence joins TRBV4-3 and TRBJ2-1, with a weak D call TRBD2 (6 bases). Germline assignment: CDR1 LGHNA and CDR2 YSLEER. The CDR3 has 15 amino acids. V was shortened by 0 bases and J by 1 base, with 7 bases between the two germline ends. The CDR3 loop is CASSQDSGSYNEQFF. In nucleotides, the CDR3 is TGCGCCAGCAGCCAAGATAGCGGATCCTACAATGAGCAGTTCTTC.

The rearrangement links TRBV28 to TRBJ2-1, with D tentatively TRBD1 (7 bases). The CDR3 has 17 residues. Germline assignment: CDR1 MDHEN and CDR2 SYDVKM. Between the trimmed V and J ends, which lost 3 bases and 1 base, there was a span of 16 bases. CDR3 sequence: CASSLGRGTESYNEQFF. Written as DNA, the CDR3 is TGTGCCAGCAGTTTGGGCCGGGGGACAGAGTCCTACAATGAGCAGTTCTTC.

The chain couples TRBV6-2 or TRBV6-3 to TRBJ1-1; D is ambiguous. The CDR3 totals 17 residues. V lost 5 bases, J lost 5 bases, and 24 bases lay in between. The germline gives CDR1 MNHEY, CDR2 SVGEGT. CDR3 DNA sequence: TGTGCCAGCAGTCACACCCTGGACGGGGTTCTGGGAACTGAAGCTTTCTTT. Translating it yields CASSHTLDGVLGTEAFF.

This clone was picked up one time. Here the CDR3 reads CASSLDPTSGGEQYF. The CDR3 DNA reads TGTGCCAGCAGCTTAGACCCTACTAGCGGGGGCGAGCAGTACTTC. The chain employs TRBV7-2 and TRBJ2-7; 11 bases agree with TRBD2. V gave up 1 base and J gave up 6 bases; unmatched junction bases: 5. Per the germline V gene, CDR1 is SGHTA and CDR2 is FQGNSA. The CDR3 is made up of 15 amino acids.

The chain is built from TRBV5-4 and TRBJ2-5, with D perhaps matching TRBD2 (5 bases). The CDR3 totals 14 residues. V was pared by 4 bases and J by 5 bases, with 15 bases between. Germline V gene lookup returns CDR1 SGHNT and CDR2 YYREEE (reference sequence). In DNA, the CDR3 is TGTGCCAGCAGCCCGAGGGAAGGGCCGGAGACCCAGTACTTC. It specifies CASSPREGPETQYF. The variable domain in full, with the rest retrieved from reference TRBV5-4 and TRBJ2-5, is ETGVTQSPTHLIKTRGQQVTLRCSSQSGHNTVSWYQQALGQGPQFIFQYYREEENGRGNFPPRFSGLQFPNYSSELNVNALELDDSALYLCASSPREGPETQYFGPGTRLLVL.

The rearrangement joins TRBV7-3 to TRBJ2-4; 8 bases align to TRBD1. V was pared by 5 bases and J by 5 bases, with 8 bases of the junction left unmatched. The CDR3 has 15 amino acids. Germline loops: CDR1 SGHTA, CDR2 FQGTGA. The CDR3 DNA reads TGTGCCAGCAGCAGTCACAGGGGGGACGAAAACATTCAGTACTTC. This translates into CASSSHRGDENIQYF.

The V gene is TRBV6-5, the J gene TRBJ2-5, with a weak D call TRBD2 (6 bases). The length of the CDR3 is 15 residues. Germline CDR1 reads MNHEY; CDR2 reads SVGAGI. Trimming took 6 bases from V and 3 from J, leaving 17 bases between them. CDR3 sequence reads: CASRDPGTPKETQYF. CDR3 sequence (DNA): TGTGCCAGCAGGGACCCCGGGACTCCTAAAGAGACCCAGTACTTC.

CDR3 sequence: CASTLRHLNTEAFF. CDR3 nucleotides: TGTGCCAGTACCCTGAGACACTTGAACACTGAAGCTTTCTTT. V usage is TRBV19 and J usage is TRBJ1-1, with no clear D. Trimming shortened V by 7 bases and J by 0 bases, and 12 bases separated the two germline ends. Germline CDR1 LNHDA, CDR2 SQIVND (reference sequence). This CDR3 contains 14 residues. Together with reference TRBV19 and TRBJ1-1, the CDR3 gives the full variable domain: DGGITQSPKYLFRKEGQNVTLSCEQNLNHDAMYWYRQDPGQGLRLIYYSQIVNDFQKGDIAEGYSVSREKKESFPLTVTSAQKNPTAFYLCASTLRHLNTEAFFGQGTRLTVV.

The rearrangement uses TRBV27 and TRBJ1-5; 11 bases agree with TRBD1. Trimming removed 5 bases from V and 7 bases from J; junction bases left unmatched: 10. The CDR3 has 16 residues. Germline loops: CDR1 MNHEY, CDR2 SMNVEV (reference sequence). CDR3 nucleotide sequence: TGTGCCAGCAGTCCCGGACAGGGGGCAGTCTGGCAGCCCCAGCATTTT. As protein: CASSPGQGAVWQPQHF.

The chain recombines TRBV12-5 with TRBJ1-2; tentatively, D is TRBD1 (5 bases). With 6 bases removed from V and 8 bases from J, the gap between germline ends came to 16 bases. Germline CDR1 reads LGHNT; CDR2 reads FRNRAP. This CDR3 contains 13 residues. The CDR3 DNA is TGTGCTAGTGGCCTGGACACCTCGGAAGGCTACACCTTC. It yields the protein CASGLDTSEGYTF.